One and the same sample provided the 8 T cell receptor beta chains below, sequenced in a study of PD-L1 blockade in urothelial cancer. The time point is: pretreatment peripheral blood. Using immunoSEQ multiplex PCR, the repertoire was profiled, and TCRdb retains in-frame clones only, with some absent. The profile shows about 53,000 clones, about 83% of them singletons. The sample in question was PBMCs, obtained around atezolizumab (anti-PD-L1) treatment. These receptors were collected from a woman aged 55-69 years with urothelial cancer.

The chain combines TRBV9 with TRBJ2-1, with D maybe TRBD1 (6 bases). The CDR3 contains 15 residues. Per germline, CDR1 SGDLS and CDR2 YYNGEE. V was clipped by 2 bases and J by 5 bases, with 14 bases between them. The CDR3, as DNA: TGTGCCAGCAGCGTCTCTACAGGGTATCACAATGAGCAGTTCTTC. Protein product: CASSVSTGYHNEQFF.

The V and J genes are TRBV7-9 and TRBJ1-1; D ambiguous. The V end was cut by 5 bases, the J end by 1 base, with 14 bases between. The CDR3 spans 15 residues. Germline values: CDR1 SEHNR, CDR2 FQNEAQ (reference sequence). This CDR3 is CASSLREVWNTEAFF. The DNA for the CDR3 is TGTGCCAGCAGCCTTAGGGAGGTCTGGAACACTGAAGCTTTCTTT.

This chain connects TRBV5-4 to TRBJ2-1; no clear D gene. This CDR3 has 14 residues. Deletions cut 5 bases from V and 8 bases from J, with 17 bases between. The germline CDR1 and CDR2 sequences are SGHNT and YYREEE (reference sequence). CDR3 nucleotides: TGTGCCAGCAGTCAAGGAGCCACCCCCGATGAGCAGTTCTTC. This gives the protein CASSQGATPDEQFF.

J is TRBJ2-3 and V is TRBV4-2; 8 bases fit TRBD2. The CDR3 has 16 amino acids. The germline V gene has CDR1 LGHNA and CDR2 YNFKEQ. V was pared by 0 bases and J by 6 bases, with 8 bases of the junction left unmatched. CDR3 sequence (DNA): TGTGCCAGCAGCCAAGAATCAGCGGGAGTGTATGATACGCAGTATTTT. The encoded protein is CASSQESAGVYDTQYF.

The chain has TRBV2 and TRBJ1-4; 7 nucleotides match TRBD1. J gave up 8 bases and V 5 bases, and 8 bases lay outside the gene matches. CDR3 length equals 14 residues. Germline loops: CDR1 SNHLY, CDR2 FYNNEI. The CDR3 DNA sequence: TGTGCCAGCAGTTCCGACAGGGTACAGGAAAAACTGTTTTTT. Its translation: CASSSDRVQEKLFF.

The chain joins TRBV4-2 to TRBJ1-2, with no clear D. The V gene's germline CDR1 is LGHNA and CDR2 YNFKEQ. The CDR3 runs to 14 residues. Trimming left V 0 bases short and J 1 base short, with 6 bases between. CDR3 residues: CASSQETGNYGYTF. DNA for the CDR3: TGTGCCAGCAGCCAAGAAACTGGTAACTATGGCTACACCTTC.

CDR3 sequence: CASSFSREVAGYEQYF. In nucleotides, the CDR3 is TGTGCCAGCAGTTTTAGTCGGGAGGTCGCGGGCTACGAGCAGTACTTC. V is TRBV27 and J is TRBJ2-7; 7 bases match TRBD2. The CDR3 covers 16 residues. The V gene's germline CDR1 is MNHEY and CDR2 SMNVEV (reference sequence). The V and J ends lost 3 bases and 3 bases, in that order; junction bases with no gene match: 11.

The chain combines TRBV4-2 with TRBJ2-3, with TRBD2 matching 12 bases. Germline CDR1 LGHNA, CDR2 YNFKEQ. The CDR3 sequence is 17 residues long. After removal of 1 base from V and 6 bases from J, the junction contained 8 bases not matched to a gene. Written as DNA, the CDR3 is TGTGCCAGCAGCCAAGGAGGTCTAGCGGGGGGGCCGGATACGCAGTATTTT. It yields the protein CASSQGGLAGGPDTQYF.